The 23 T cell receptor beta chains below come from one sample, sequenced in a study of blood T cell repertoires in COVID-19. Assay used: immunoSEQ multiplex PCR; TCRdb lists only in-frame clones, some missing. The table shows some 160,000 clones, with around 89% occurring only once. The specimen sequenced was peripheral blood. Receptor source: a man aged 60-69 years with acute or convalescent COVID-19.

The CDR3 spells CASSRDRDGKLFF. DNA of the CDR3: TGTGCCAGTAGCAGGGACAGGGACGGAAAACTGTTTTTT. This chain links TRBV19 with TRBJ1-4; 9 bases align to TRBD1. CDR1 is LNHDA, CDR2 SQIVND, per germline (reference sequence). This CDR3 has 13 residues. With V trimmed by 6 bases and J by 10 bases, 6 bases remained unmatched.

The CDR3 DNA reads TGTGCCAGCAGCCGGGACAGTGCCTACAATGAGCAGTTCTTC. Amino acids: CASSRDSAYNEQFF. The chain couples TRBV5-5 to TRBJ2-1; 7 bases agree with TRBD1. V shed 4 bases and J 2 bases; nucleotides not matched to a gene: 3. This CDR3 spans 14 amino acids. Germline CDR1 and CDR2: SGHKS and YYEKEE (reference sequence).

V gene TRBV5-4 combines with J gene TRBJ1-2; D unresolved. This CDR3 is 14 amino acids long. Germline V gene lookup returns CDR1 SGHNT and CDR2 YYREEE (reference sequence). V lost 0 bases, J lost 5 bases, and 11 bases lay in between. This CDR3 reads CASSLESYGYGYTF. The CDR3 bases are TGTGCCAGCAGCTTGGAATCTTACGGGTATGGCTACACCTTC.

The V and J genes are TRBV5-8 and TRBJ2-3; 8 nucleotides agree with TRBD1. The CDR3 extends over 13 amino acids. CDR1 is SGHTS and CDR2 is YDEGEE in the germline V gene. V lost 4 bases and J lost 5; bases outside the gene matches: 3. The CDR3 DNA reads TGTGCCAGCAGCCCGACAGGGGTAGATACGCAGTATTTT. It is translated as CASSPTGVDTQYF.

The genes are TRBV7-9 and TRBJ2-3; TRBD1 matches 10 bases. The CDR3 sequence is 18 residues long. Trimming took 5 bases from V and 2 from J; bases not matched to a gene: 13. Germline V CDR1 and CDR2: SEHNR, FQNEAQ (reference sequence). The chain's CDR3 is CASSIATGTGDPTDTQYF. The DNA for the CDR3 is TGTGCCAGCAGCATCGCTACCGGGACAGGGGACCCCACAGATACGCAGTATTTT.

As DNA, the CDR3 is TGTGCCAGCAGTACACAGGGGAGGTCGCGCGAGCAGTACTTC. It encodes CASSTQGRSREQYF. The chain links TRBV6-2 or TRBV6-3 to TRBJ2-7, with TRBD1 as a possible D gene (7 bases). Trimming left V 5 bases short and J 6 bases short, with 17 bases between. The germline V gene encodes CDR1 MNHEY and CDR2 SVGEGT. The CDR3 totals 14 residues.

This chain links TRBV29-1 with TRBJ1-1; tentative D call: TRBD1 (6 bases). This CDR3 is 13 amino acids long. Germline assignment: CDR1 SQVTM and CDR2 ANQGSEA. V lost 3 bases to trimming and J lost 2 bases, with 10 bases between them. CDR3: CSVEPGANTEAFF. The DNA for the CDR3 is TGCAGCGTTGAGCCAGGGGCCAACACTGAAGCTTTCTTT.

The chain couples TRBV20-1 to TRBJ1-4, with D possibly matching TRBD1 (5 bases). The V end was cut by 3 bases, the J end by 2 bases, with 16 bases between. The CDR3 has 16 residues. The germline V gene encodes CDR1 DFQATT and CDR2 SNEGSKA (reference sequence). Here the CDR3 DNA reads TGCAGTGCTAGTGCCCCCCAGGGCGCGACTAATGAAAAACTGTTTTTT. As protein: CSASAPQGATNEKLFF.

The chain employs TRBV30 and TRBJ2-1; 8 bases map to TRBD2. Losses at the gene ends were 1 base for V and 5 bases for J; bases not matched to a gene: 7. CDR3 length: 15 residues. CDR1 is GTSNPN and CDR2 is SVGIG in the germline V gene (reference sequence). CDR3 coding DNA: TGTGCCTGGAGTGGGAAGCGGGGGCGGAACAATGAGCAGTTCTTC. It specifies CAWSGKRGRNNEQFF.

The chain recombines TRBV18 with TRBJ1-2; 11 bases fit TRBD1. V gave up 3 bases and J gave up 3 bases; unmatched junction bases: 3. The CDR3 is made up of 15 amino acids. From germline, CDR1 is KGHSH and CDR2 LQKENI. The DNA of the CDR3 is TGTGCCAGCTCACCCGGGACAGGGGGTGACTATGGCTACACCTTC. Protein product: CASSPGTGGDYGYTF.

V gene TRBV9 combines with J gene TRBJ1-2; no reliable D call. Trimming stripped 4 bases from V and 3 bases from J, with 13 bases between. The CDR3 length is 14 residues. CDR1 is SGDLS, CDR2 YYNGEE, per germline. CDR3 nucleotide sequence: TGTGCCAGCAGCATGGCCATCGGGGACTATGGCTACACCTTC. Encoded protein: CASSMAIGDYGYTF.

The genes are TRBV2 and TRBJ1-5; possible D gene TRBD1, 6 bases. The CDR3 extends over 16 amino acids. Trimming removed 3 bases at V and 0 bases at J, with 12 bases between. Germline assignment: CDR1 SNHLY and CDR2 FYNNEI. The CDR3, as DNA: TGTGCCAGCAGTGAGATAGGGACATATAGCAATCAGCCCCAGCATTTT. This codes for CASSEIGTYSNQPQHF.

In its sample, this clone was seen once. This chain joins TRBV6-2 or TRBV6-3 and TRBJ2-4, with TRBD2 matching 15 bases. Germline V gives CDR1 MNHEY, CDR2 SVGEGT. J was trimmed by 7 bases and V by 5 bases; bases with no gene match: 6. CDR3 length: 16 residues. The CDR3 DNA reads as TGTGCCAGCAGTCCCGGGACTAGCGGGGGGAGCAACATTCAGTACTTC. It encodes CASSPGTSGGSNIQYF.

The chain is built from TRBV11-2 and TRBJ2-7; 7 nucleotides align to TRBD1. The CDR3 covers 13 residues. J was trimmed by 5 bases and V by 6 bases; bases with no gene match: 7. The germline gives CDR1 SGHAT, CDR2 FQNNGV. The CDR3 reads CASRPTGRDEQYF. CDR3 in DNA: TGTGCCAGCAGACCGACAGGGCGAGACGAGCAGTACTTC.

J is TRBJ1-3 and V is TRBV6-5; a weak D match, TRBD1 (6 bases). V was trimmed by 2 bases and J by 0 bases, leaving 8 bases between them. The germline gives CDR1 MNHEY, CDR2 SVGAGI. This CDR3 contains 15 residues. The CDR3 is CASSYRGSSGNTIYF. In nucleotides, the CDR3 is TGTGCCAGCAGTTACAGGGGGAGCTCTGGAAACACCATATATTTT.

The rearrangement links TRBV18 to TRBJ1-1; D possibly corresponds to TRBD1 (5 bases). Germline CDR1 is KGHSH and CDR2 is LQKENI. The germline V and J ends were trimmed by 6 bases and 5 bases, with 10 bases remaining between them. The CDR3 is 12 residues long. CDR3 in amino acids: CASSFGGTEAFF. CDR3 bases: TGTGCCAGCTCTTTTGGGGGGACTGAAGCTTTCTTT.

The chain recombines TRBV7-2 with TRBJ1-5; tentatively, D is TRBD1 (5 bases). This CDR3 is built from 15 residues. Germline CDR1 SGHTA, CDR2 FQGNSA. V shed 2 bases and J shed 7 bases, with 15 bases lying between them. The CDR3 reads CASSLKIGGEQPQHF. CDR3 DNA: TGTGCCAGCAGCTTAAAAATCGGGGGAGAGCAGCCCCAGCATTTT.

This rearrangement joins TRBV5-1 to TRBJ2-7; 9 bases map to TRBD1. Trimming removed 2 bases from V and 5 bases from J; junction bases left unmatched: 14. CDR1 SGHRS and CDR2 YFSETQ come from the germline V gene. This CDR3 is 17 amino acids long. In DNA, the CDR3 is TGCGCCAGCAGCTTCGCCGCTTCCGGGACAGGGACGAACGAGCAGTACTTC. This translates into CASSFAASGTGTNEQYF.

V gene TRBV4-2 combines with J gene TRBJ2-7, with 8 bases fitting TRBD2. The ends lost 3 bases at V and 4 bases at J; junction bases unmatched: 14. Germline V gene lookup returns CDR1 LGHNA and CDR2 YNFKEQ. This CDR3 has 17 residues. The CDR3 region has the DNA TGTGCCAGCAGCCAGCGGGGGGAGCGGGGGACAAGTTACGAGCAGTACTTC. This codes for CASSQRGERGTSYEQYF.

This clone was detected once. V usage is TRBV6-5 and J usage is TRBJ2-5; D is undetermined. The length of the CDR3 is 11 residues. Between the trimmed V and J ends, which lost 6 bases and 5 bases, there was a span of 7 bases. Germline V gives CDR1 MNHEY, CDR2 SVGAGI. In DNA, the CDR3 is TGTGCCAGCAGCTCTTTTGAGACCCAGTACTTC. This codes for CASSSFETQYF.

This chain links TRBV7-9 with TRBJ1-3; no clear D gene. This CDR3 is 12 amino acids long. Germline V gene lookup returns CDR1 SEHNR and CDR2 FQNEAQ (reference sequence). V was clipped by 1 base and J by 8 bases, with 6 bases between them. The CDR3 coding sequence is TGTGCCAGCAGCTTAGAGGCGGACACCATATATTTT. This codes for CASSLEADTIYF.

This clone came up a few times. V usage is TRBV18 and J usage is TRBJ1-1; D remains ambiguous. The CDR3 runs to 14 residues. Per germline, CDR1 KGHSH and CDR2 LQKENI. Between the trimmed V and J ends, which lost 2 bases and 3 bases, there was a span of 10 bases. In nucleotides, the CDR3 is TGTGCCAGCTCACCATACGAGTCTCACACTGAAGCTTTCTTT. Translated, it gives CASSPYESHTEAFF.

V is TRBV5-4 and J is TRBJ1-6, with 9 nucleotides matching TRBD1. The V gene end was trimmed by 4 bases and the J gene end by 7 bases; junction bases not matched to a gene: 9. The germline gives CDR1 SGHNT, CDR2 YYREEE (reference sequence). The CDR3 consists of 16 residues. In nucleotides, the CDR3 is TGTGCCAGCAGCGCAAACGCCGGGACAGGGAATTCACCCCTCCACTTT. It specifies CASSANAGTGNSPLHF.